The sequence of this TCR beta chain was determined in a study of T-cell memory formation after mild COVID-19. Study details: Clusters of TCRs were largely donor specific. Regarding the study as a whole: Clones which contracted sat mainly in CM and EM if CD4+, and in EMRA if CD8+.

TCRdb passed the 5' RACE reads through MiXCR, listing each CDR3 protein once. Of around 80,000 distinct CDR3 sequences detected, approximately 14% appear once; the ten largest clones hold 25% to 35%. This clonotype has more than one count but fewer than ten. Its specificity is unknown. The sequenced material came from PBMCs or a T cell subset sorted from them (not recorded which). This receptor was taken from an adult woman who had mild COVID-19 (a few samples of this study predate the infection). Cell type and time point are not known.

The CDR3 DNA sequence: TGTGCCACCTCGCAAGGTGGGTCCTACTATGGCTACACCTTC. Translating gives CATSQGGSYYGYTF. The V and J genes are TRBV25-1 and TRBJ1-2; D gene ambiguous. The CDR3 sequence is 14 residues long. Germline V gives CDR1 MGHDK, CDR2 SYGVNS. Deletions cut 10 bases from V and 3 bases from J, with 18 bases between.